Shown below are 5 T cell receptor beta chains from a single sample sequenced in a study of monozygotic twins with inflammatory bowel disease. After re-calling the 5' RACE reads, TCRdb lists one entry per CDR3 protein, DNA absent. With approximately 210,000 distinct CDR3 sequences in the sample, the ten largest clones hold roughly 7.1%. The sample comprised blood. These TCRs come from a human donor with ulcerative colitis or Crohn's disease, or a healthy co-twin of an affected twin (not recorded which).

V is TRBV5-1 and J is TRBJ2-2; TCRdb selects TRBD1, and the lack of DNA leaves this call unchecked. The CDR3 consists of 16 residues. Per germline, CDR1 SGHRS and CDR2 YFSETQ. The CDR3 region is CASSLVGGDSTGELFF. The whole variable domain, filled in from reference TRBV5-1 and TRBJ2-2, reads KAGVTQTPRYLIKTRGQQVTLSCSPISGHRSVSWYQQTPGQGLQFLFEYFSETQRNKGNFPGRFSGRQFSNSRSEMNVSTLELGDSALYLCASSLVGGDSTGELFFGEGSRLTVL.

J is TRBJ2-7 and V is TRBV6-1. Germline-derived CDR1 and CDR2 are MNHNS and SASEGT. This CDR3 spans 15 amino acids. The CDR3 reads CASRELDSSSYEQYF.

CDR3 protein: CASLVGGVSTGELFF. This sequence joins TRBV2 and TRBJ2-2; TCRdb indicates TRBD2, and absent DNA this call remains unverified. Germline CDR1 SNHLY, CDR2 FYNNEI. The CDR3 is made up of 15 amino acids.

The V gene is TRBV5-1, the J gene TRBJ1-2; without DNA, the TCRdb call of TRBD1 cannot be checked. This CDR3 has 14 amino acids. Germline V lookup: CDR1 SGHRS, CDR2 YFSETQ. This CDR3 reads CASSSGGTNYGYTF.

The chain carries TRBV7-9 and TRBJ1-4. The CDR3 runs 16 residues. Germline CDR1 SEHNR, CDR2 FQNEAQ (reference sequence). The CDR3 region is CASSKGPFSNDAKLFF.